This section outlines one T cell receptor beta chain sequence together with its context. Its antigen is not known. The sample comes from a study of CD4 T cells in relation to SARS-CoV-2 and coronaviruses. Overall study findings and caveats: In around 60% of donors, memory CD4+ clonotypes crossrecognized SARS-CoV-2 and at least one common cold coronavirus spike. SARS-CoV-2-driven expansion was significantly weaker in crossreactive than monoreactive clones. Samples before the pandemic and after infection were not matched within any donor. No crossreactivity against non-spike viral proteins was tested here.

CD4+ T cells from unexposed donors were obtained before the COVID-19 pandemic (2011-2018). TCRdb keeps only in-frame clones here, not all; method: immunoSEQ multiplex PCR. The sample lists some 69,000 clones, 85% to 95% seen once, with roughly 0.14% in the top ten. V lost 8 bases to trimming and J lost 5 bases; unmatched junction nucleotides: 4. The CDR3 is made up of 14 amino acids. CDR1 and CDR2 from the germline V gene are MGHRA and YSYEKL. This sequence originates from a human donor in good health. The chain links TRBV4-1 to TRBJ2-2, with 11 nucleotides matching TRBD2. Sequencing used naive CD4+ T cells from PBMCs. Subset: naive CD4+ T cells isolated by negative enrichment. The CDR3 DNA reads as TGCGCCAGCCAGAGGACTAGCGGGACCGGGGAGCTGTTTTTT. Translation gives CASQRTSGTGELFF.